The entry below describes one TCR beta chain. Its antigen is unidentified. This entry belongs to a study of cytomegalovirus exposure and HLA in healthy donors. Study details: Unique TCRs numbering roughly 85 million, obtained from HLA-typed donors, made up an early data release.

The CDR3 has 12 residues. Germline V CDR1 and CDR2: MDHEN, SYDVKM. V lost 3 bases, J lost 6 bases, and 9 bases lay in between. General study points: In a later analysis, TCR association rates varied by HLA locus: DRB1 most, HLA-C fewest. Earlier analysis looked at TCR beta V segments, and most were productive about 90% or about 30% of the time.

Amplification used 60 Vbeta primers and 13 Jbeta primers. Only in-frame clones appear in the TCRdb table, and some are missing; sequencing was by immunoSEQ multiplex PCR. Of about 180,000 clones listed, about three quarters are singletons. This TCR came from a man between 18 and 35 years old in good health and CMV-seronegative. This rearrangement joins TRBV28 to TRBJ2-7; no clear D. Sequenced: PBMCs. CDR3 nucleotide sequence: TGTGCCAGCAGTTTCACAGCCGGCGAGCAGTACTTC. Its translation is CASSFTAGEQYF.